The T cell receptor beta chain described here comes from a study of T cells in Graves' hyperthyroidism and ophthalmopathy. This clonotype has ten or more counts. The V gene's germline CDR1 is SGHRS and CDR2 YFSETQ. The CDR3 totals 13 residues. Trimming pared 1 base from V and 4 bases from J, leaving 5 bases between. Amplified TCR beta CDR3 regions derived from RNA transcripts. First-round RT-PCR targeting the TCR CDR3 was performed with the HTBI primer set. TCRdb itself ran the multiplex PCR reads through MiXCR, one entry per CDR3 protein. The sample carries a few hundred thousand distinct CDR3 sequences, just under 15% recorded once.

The source of this sequence is a woman aged 25 to 39 with Graves' hyperthyroidism. Sequencing was done on a sample of blood. The chain employs TRBV5-1 and TRBJ2-2; D uncertain. The CDR3 sequence: CASSLKGTGELFF. CDR3 sequence (DNA): TGCGCCAGCAGCTTGAAGGGCACCGGGGAGCTGTTTTTT.